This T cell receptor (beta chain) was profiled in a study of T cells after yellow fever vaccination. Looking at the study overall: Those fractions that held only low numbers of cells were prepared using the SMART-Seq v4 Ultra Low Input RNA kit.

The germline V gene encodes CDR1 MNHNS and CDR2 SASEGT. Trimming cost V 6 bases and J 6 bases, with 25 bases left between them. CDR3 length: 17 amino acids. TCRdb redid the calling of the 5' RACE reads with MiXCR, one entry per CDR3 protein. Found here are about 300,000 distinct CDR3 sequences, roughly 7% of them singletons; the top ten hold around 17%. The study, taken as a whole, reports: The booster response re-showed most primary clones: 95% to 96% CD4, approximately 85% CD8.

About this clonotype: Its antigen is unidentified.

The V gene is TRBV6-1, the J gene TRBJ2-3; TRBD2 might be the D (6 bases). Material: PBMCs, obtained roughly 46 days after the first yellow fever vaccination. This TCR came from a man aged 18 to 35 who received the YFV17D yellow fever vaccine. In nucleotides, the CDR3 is TGTGCCAGCAGCCGGACTTGGGCGCGGGGCAATTTTGATACGCAGTATTTT. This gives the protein CASSRTWARGNFDTQYF.